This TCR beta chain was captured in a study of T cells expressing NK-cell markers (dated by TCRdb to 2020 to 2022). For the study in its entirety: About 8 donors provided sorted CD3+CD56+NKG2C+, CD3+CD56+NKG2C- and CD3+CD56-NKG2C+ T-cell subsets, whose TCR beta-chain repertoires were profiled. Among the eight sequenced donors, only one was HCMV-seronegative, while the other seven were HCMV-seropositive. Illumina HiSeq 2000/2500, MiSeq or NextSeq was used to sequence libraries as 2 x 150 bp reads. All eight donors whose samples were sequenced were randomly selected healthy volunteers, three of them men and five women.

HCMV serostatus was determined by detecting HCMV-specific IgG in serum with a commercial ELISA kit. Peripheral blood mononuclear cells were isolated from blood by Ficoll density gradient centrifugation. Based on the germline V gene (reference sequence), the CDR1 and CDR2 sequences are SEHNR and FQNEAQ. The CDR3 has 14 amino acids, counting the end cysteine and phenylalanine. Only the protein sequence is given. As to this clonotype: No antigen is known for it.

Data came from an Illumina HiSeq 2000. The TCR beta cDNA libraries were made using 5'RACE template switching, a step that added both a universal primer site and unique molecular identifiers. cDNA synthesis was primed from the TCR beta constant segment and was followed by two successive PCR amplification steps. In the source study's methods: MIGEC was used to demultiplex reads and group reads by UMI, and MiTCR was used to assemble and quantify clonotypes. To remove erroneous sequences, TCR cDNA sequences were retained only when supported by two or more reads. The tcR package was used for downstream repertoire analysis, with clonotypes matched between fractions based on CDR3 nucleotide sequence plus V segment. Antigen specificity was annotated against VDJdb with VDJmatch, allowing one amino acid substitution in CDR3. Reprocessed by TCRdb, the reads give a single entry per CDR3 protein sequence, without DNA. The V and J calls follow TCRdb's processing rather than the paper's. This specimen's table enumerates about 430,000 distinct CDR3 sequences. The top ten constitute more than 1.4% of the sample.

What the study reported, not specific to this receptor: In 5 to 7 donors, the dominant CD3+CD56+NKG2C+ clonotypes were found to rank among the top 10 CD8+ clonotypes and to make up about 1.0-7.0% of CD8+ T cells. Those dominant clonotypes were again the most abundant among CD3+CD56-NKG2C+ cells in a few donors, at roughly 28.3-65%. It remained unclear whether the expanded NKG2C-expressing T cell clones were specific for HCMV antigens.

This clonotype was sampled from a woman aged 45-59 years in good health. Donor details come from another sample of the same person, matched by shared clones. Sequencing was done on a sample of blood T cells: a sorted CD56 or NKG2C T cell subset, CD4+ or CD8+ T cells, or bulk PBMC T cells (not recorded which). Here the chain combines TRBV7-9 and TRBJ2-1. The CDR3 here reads CASSLIGIYNEQFF. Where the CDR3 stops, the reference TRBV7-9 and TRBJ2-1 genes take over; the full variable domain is DTGVSQNPRHKITKRGQNVTFRCDPISEHNRLYWYRQTLGQGPEFLTYFQNEAQLEKSRLLSDRFSAERPKGSFSTLEIQRTEQGDSAMYLCASSLIGIYNEQFFGPGTRLTVL.